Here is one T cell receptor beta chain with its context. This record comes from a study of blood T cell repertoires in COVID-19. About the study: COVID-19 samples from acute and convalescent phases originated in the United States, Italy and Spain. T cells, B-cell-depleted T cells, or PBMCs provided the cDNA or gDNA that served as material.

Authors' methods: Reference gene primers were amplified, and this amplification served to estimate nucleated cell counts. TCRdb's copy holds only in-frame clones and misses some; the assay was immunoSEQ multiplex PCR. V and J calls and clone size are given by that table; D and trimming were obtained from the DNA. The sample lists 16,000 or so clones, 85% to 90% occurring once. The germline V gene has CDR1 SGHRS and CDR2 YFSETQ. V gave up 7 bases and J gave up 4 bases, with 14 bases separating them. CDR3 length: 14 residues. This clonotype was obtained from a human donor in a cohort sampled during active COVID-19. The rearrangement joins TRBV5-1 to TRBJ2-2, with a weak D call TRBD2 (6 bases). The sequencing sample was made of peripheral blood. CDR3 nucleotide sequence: TGCGCCAGCGCGGGGCTAGGAGGCACCGGGGAGCTGTTTTTT. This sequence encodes CASAGLGGTGELFF.